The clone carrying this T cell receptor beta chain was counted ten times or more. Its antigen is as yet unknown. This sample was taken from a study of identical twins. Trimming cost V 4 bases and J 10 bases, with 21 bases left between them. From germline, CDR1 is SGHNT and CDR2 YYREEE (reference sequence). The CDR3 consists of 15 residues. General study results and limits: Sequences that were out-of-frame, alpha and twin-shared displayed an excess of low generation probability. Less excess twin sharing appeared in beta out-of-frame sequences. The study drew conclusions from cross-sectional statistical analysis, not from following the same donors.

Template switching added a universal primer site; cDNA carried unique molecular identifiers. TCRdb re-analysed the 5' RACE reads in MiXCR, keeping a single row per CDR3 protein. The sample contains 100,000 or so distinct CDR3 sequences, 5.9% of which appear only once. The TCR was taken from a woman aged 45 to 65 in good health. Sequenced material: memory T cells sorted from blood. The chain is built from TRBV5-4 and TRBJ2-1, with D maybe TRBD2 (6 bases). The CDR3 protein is CASSPGEKPDLEQFF. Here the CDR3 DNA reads TGTGCCAGCAGCCCGGGAGAAAAGCCCGACCTAGAGCAGTTCTTC.